The 25 T cell receptor beta chains below come from one sample, sequenced in a study of T-cell reconstitution after alpha-beta-depleted transplantation in children. As it was prepared, the TCRbeta library received unique molecular identifiers. Each CDR3 protein gets one entry after TCRdb re-called the PCR reads with MiXCR. The sample lists 40,000 to 60,000 distinct CDR3 sequences; about 9% were seen once. This material consisted of PBMCs, mostly from graft donor cells, taken 60 days after TCRalphabeta/CD19-depleted stem cell transplant. These TCRs come from a male patient aged 2-15 years who had a stem cell transplant for chronic granulomatous disease, so the T cells may come from the graft donor.

The sample holds many counts of this clonotype. The V call is TRBV11-1, the J call TRBJ1-1; 8 nucleotides match TRBD1. Germline CDR1 reads SGHAT; CDR2 reads FQDESV (reference sequence). The J segment lost 6 bases and the V segment lost 5 bases, leaving 11 bases of the junction unmatched. CDR3 length equals 15 residues. This chain's CDR3 is CASSLRTGTFAEAFF. For the CDR3, the DNA is TGTGCCAGCAGCCTTCGGACAGGGACGTTCGCTGAAGCTTTCTTT.

The table lists this clonotype with many counts. The chain links TRBV20-1 to TRBJ2-1; 14 bases line up with TRBD2. Trimming cost V 5 bases and J 7 bases; bases outside gene matches: 19. The CDR3 sequence is 19 residues long. The germline CDR1 and CDR2 sequences are DFQATT and SNEGSKA (reference sequence). CDR3 region: CSAPHPGLAGGRLVNEQFF. The CDR3 DNA is TGCAGTGCTCCACACCCCGGACTAGCGGGAGGAAGGCTGGTAAATGAGCAGTTCTTC.

This clonotype was observed at least ten times. The gene calls are TRBV11-2 and TRBJ1-1; D uncertain. Between the trimmed V and J ends, which lost 5 bases and 0 bases, there was a span of 16 bases. This CDR3 has 16 amino acids. Germline V CDR1 and CDR2: SGHAT, FQNNGV. Here the CDR3 DNA reads TGTGCCAGCAGCGCACCGGGTCCCTCCATGAACACTGAAGCTTTCTTT. This codes for CASSAPGPSMNTEAFF.

This clonotype was seen only a few times. The chain couples TRBV30 to TRBJ1-2, with D perhaps matching TRBD1 (5 bases). Germline V gene data show CDR1 as GTSNPN and CDR2 as SVGIG (reference sequence). The V gene lost 7 bases and the J gene lost 7 bases, with 10 bases spanning the gap. The CDR3 is 10 amino acids. The CDR3 nucleotides are TGTGCCTCGGCCAGGGCTGGCTACACCTTC. Translation: CASARAGYTF.

This clonotype was detected ten times or more. The chain links TRBV20-1 to TRBJ2-3; D call uncertain. The CDR3 is made up of 15 amino acids. With 1 base removed from V and 4 bases from J, the gap between germline ends came to 15 bases. Germline V gene lookup returns CDR1 DFQATT and CDR2 SNEGSKA (reference sequence). CDR3 sequence reads: CSARGSNLLPDTQYF. As DNA, the CDR3 is TGCAGTGCTAGAGGGAGTAACCTCCTCCCAGATACGCAGTATTTT.

This clonotype occurred many times. The J gene is TRBJ2-1, the V gene TRBV20-1; possibly TRBD2 for D (5 bases). The CDR3 totals 14 residues. Germline CDR1 is DFQATT and CDR2 is SNEGSKA (reference sequence). The ends were cut back, 1 base at V and 4 bases at J, with 11 bases in the middle. CDR3 residues: CSARVSLVYNEQFF. CDR3 coding DNA: TGCAGTGCTAGAGTATCACTAGTGTACAATGAGCAGTTCTTC.

This clonotype was counted at least ten times. This chain uses TRBV7-2 with TRBJ2-2; the D gene could be TRBD1 or TRBD2 (5 bases each). Looked up from germline, CDR1 is SGHTA and CDR2 is FQGNSA. This CDR3 contains 12 residues. Trimming shortened V by 0 bases and J by 12 bases, and 8 bases separated the two germline ends. CDR3 coding DNA: TGTGCCAGCAGCTTAGCGGGACCTCAGCTGTTTTTT. Translation: CASSLAGPQLFF.

This clonotype has just a few counts. This chain links TRBV20-1 with TRBJ1-2, with unresolved D. The ends were cut back, 3 bases at V and 2 bases at J, with 10 bases in the middle. The germline gives CDR1 DFQATT, CDR2 SNEGSKA (reference sequence). The CDR3 has 13 residues. Here the CDR3 DNA reads TGCAGTGCTAGGAGGGAGATGAACTATGGCTACACCTTC. Encoded protein: CSARREMNYGYTF.

This clonotype occurred many times. The chain recombines TRBV9 with TRBJ2-3, with D perhaps TRBD2 (5 bases). Germline V gene data show CDR1 as SGDLS and CDR2 as YYNGEE. The CDR3 is made up of 14 amino acids. The V and J ends lost 4 bases and 2 bases respectively, with 11 bases between them. CDR3 loop: CASSSRGDTDTQYF. In DNA, the CDR3 is TGTGCCAGCAGCAGCCGGGGTGACACAGATACGCAGTATTTT. The variable domain in full, completed from reference TRBV9 and TRBJ2-3, reads DSGVTQTPKHLITATGQRVTLRCSPRSGDLSVYWYQQSLDQGLQFLIQYYNGEERAKGNILERFSAQQFPDLHSELNLSSLELGDSALYFCASSSRGDTDTQYFGPGTRLTVL.

On this clonotype itself: Mismatch with germline at one junction end may stem from a read error. The chain uses TRBV4-2 and TRBJ1-2; possibly TRBD1 for D (5 bases). This CDR3 is built from 13 residues. The germline V gene encodes CDR1 LGHNA and CDR2 YNFKEQ. The CDR3 protein is CARSPRQFCGYTF. DNA for the CDR3: TGTGCCAGGAGCCCCCGACAGTTCTGTGGCTACACCTTC.

The sample holds many counts of this clonotype. The genes are TRBV28 and TRBJ2-1, with 9 bases matching TRBD1. J was trimmed by 8 bases and V by 5 bases; bases with no gene match: 7. The germline CDR1 and CDR2 sequences are MDHEN and SYDVKM. The CDR3 spans 14 residues. DNA for the CDR3: TGTGCCAGCAGTACAGGGGGCCATGTTGATGAGCAGTTCTTC. Protein: CASSTGGHVDEQFF.

This clonotype was counted only a few times. The chain's CDR3 is CASSKMTVPDTQYF. The CDR3 coding sequence is TGTGCCAGCAGTAAAATGACAGTACCAGATACGCAGTATTTT. This rearrangement joins TRBV25-1 to TRBJ2-3, with a tentative D call TRBD1 (5 bases). Germline V CDR1 and CDR2: MGHDK, SYGVNS. The CDR3 has 14 residues. The V end lost 5 bases, the J end lost 4 bases, and 13 bases lay between the germline ends. Full variable domain (remainder filled in from reference TRBV25-1 and TRBJ2-3): EADIYQTPRYLVIGTGKKITLECSQTMGHDKMYWYQQDPGMELHLIHYSYGVNSTEKGDLSSESTVSRIRTEHFPLTLESARPSHTSQYLCASSKMTVPDTQYFGPGTRLTVL.

This chain uses TRBV4-1 with TRBJ1-3, with D unresolved. The CDR3 spans 17 residues. In germline, CDR1 is MGHRA, CDR2 YSYEKL. Trimming took 2 bases from V and 0 from J, leaving 14 bases between them. CDR3 protein: CASSQRDLTLSGNTIYF. CDR3 DNA: TGCGCCAGCAGCCAACGCGACCTGACACTCTCTGGAAACACCATATATTTT.

This chain's CDR3 is CASSVSGETQYF. CDR3 nucleotide sequence: TGTGCCAGCAGTGTGAGTGGAGAGACCCAGTACTTC. This chain connects TRBV2 to TRBJ2-5; D not resolved. Germline values: CDR1 SNHLY, CDR2 FYNNEI. The CDR3 length is 12 residues. The V end was cut by 4 bases, the J end by 4 bases, with 7 bases between.

This clonotype was detected ten times or more. This chain joins TRBV7-9 and TRBJ2-1; weak D call: TRBD2 (6 bases). Trimming took off 7 bases at V and 4 bases at J, with 17 bases between the two ends. The CDR3 length is 15 residues. CDR1 and CDR2 from the germline V gene are SEHNR and FQNEAQ (reference sequence). CDR3 sequence: CASTRTGDSYNEQFF. The CDR3 region has the DNA TGTGCCAGCACCCGGACGGGAGATTCTTACAATGAGCAGTTCTTC.

This clonotype was picked up many times. The chain is built from TRBV4-1 and TRBJ2-5; 8 positions match TRBD1. CDR1 and CDR2 (germline): MGHRA, YSYEKL. The CDR3 runs to 18 residues. V trimming: 5 bases; J trimming: 4 bases; junction bases outside the gene matches: 18. DNA for the CDR3: TGCGCCAGCAGCGGAAAGTCCCCAGACAGGGGAAGAAGAGAGACCCAGTACTTC. It translates to CASSGKSPDRGRRETQYF.

In this sample, this clonotype turned up many times. This chain joins TRBV12-3 or TRBV12-4 and TRBJ2-1, with 8 bases aligning to TRBD1. The CDR3 is 15 residues long. V was pared by 1 base and J by 7 bases, with 6 bases of the junction left unmatched. The CDR3 DNA reads TGTGCCAGCAGTTTAGGGCAGGGGGCTGGGAATGAGCAGTTCTTC. Translation gives CASSLGQGAGNEQFF.

This clonotype was counted at least ten times. This chain joins TRBV5-1 and TRBJ2-7; 10 bases agree with TRBD1. V lost 3 bases and J lost 1; bases outside the gene matches: 1. Germline V gene data show CDR1 as SGHRS and CDR2 as YFSETQ. This CDR3 comprises 14 residues. The CDR3: CASSWTGGSYEQYF. The CDR3, as DNA: TGCGCCAGCAGCTGGACAGGGGGGTCCTACGAGCAGTACTTC.

In its sample, this clonotype was seen many times. Its ends do not fully match the called genes, so a read error is possible. The V call is TRBV7-2, the J call TRBJ2-1; no definite D call. This CDR3 is 11 amino acids long. Germline V gene data show CDR1 as SGHTA and CDR2 as FQGNSA. CDR3 in amino acids: CASNLAVDQFF. CDR3 DNA sequence: TGTGCCAGCAACTTAGCAGTGGATCAGTTCTTC.

The chain has TRBV27 and TRBJ2-7; 7 bases agree with TRBD1. Trimming took 0 bases from V and 3 from J; bases not matched to a gene: 2. The CDR3 is 14 amino acids. Germline assignment: CDR1 MNHEY and CDR2 SMNVEV (reference sequence). CDR3 protein: CASSLSGGVYEQYF. DNA of the CDR3: TGTGCCAGCAGTTTATCAGGGGGCGTCTACGAGCAGTACTTC.

This clonotype was observed at least ten times. The rearrangement links TRBV14 to TRBJ2-5; unclear D gene. CDR3 length equals 13 residues. The V end was cut by 5 bases, the J end by 5 bases, with 12 bases between. Germline CDR1 is SGHDN and CDR2 is FVKESK. DNA of the CDR3: TGTGCCAGCAGCGCAATACTTCTGGAGACCCAGTACTTC. Protein product: CASSAILLETQYF.

This clonotype came up a few times. The rearrangement uses TRBV7-9 and TRBJ1-1; no clear D gene. CDR1 and CDR2 (germline): SEHNR, FQNEAQ (reference sequence). Between the trimmed V and J ends, which lost 4 bases and 2 bases, there was a span of 17 bases. The CDR3 is 16 residues long. In DNA form, the CDR3 reads TGTGCCAGCAGCTACCTGGGAAGGCGGCCTAACACTGAAGCTTTCTTT. Its protein is CASSYLGRRPNTEAFF.

This clonotype was recorded many times. V and J are TRBV10-2 and TRBJ2-7, with D maybe TRBD2 (5 bases). This CDR3 contains 12 residues. V was pared by 4 bases and J by 4 bases, with 8 bases between. Germline CDR1 is WSHSY and CDR2 is SAAADI. CDR3 bases: TGCGCCAGCAGTGTATCGGGGTACGAGCAGTACTTC. Protein: CASSVSGYEQYF.

This clonotype was counted ten times or more. The gene calls are TRBV3-1 and TRBJ2-5; tentative D call: TRBD2 (5 bases). Deletions cut 8 bases from V and 1 base from J, with 8 bases between. This CDR3 has 12 amino acids. Germline CDR1 reads LGHDT; CDR2 reads YNNKEL (reference sequence). CDR3 sequence: CASERTQETQYF. The CDR3, as DNA: TGTGCCAGCGAGCGGACCCAAGAGACCCAGTACTTC.

This clonotype was observed at least ten times. The chain carries TRBV7-8 and TRBJ1-6; D not resolved. This CDR3 region has 15 residues. Germline V gene sequence: CDR1 SGHVS, CDR2 FQNEAQ. Trimming removed 1 base at V and 7 bases at J, with 11 bases between. Here the CDR3 DNA reads TGTGCCAGCAGCTTAGTTGACTCCCCGAATTCACCCCTCCACTTT. Translating it yields CASSLVDSPNSPLHF. The variable domain in full, with the rest retrieved from reference TRBV7-8 and TRBJ1-6, is GAGVSQSPRYKVAKRGQDVALRCDPISGHVSLFWYQQALGQGPEFLTYFQNEAQLDKSGLPSDRFFAERPEGSVSTLKIQRTQQEDSAVYLCASSLVDSPNSPLHFGNGTRLTVT.